This TCR beta chain was documented in a study of radiotherapy plus CTLA-4 blockade in lung cancer. Study-level information: Across the patients, objective responses occurred in less than 20%, and disease control in roughly 31%.

With 0 bases removed from V and 2 bases from J, the gap between germline ends came to 6 bases. Germline loops: CDR1 SGHRS, CDR2 YFSETQ. This CDR3 is 13 amino acids long. On this clone: Different DNA sequences within this sample yield the same CDR3.

The repertoire was sequenced with immunoSEQ multiplex PCR; TCRdb's copy has only in-frame clones and lacks some. This table has more than 100,000 clones, around 90% appearing once. The chain is built from TRBV5-1 and TRBJ2-7; D uncertain. This TCR was sampled from a human donor with non-small cell lung cancer that progressed on radiotherapy plus ipilimumab. The sequencing here drew on peripheral blood, taken from a patient treated with radiotherapy plus ipilimumab. CDR3 nucleotides: TGCGCCAGCAGCTTGGGGACCCCCTACGAGCAGTACTTC. Its translation: CASSLGTPYEQYF.